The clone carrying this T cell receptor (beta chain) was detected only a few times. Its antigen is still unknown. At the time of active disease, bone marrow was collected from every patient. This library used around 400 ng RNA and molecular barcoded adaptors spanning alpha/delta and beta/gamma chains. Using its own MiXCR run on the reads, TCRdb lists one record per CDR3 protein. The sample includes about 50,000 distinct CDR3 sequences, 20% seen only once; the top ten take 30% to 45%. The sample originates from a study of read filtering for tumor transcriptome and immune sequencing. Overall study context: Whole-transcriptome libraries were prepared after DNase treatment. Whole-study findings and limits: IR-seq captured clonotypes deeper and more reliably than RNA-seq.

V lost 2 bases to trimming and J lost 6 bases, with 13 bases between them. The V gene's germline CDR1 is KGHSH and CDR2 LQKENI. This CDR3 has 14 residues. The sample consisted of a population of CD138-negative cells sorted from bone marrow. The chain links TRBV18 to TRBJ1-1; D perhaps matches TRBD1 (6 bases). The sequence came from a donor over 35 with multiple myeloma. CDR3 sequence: CASSPGTGSAEAFF. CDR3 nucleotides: TGTGCCAGCTCACCAGGAACAGGGTCGGCTGAAGCTTTCTTT. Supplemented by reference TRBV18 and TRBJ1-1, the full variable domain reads NAGVMQNPRHLVRRRGQEARLRCSPMKGHSHVYWYRQLPEEGLKFMVYLQKENIIDESGMPKERFSAEFPKEGPSILRIQQVVRGDSAAYFCASSPGTGSAEAFFGQGTRLTVV.